This section outlines one T cell receptor (beta chain) sequence together with its context. Its specificity is unknown. Hyperthyroidism, newly diagnosed and lasting under 2 months, affected patients aged 18 to 65. Any patient presenting with uncontrolled infection, other autoimmune disease, pregnancy or lactation was left out. This record belongs to a study of T cells in Graves' hyperthyroidism and ophthalmopathy. The CDR3 contains 17 residues. Germline trimming cut 6 bases from V and 2 bases from J; bases unmatched to any gene: 15. RNA transcripts were the template for amplifying TCR beta CDR3 regions. The HTBI primer set served for first-round RT-PCR of the TCR CDR3. TCRdb itself ran the multiplex PCR reads through MiXCR, one entry per CDR3 protein. Of 350,000 to 400,000 distinct CDR3 sequences listed, about 18% are singletons. Whole-study findings and limits: The model identified upcoming ophthalmopathy a median approximately 6.5 months ahead of onset.

The chain has TRBV12-3 or TRBV12-4 and TRBJ2-7, with 8 positions matching TRBD1. Material for sequencing was blood. This sequence was found in a woman under 30 with Graves' hyperthyroidism. The CDR3 DNA follows: TGTGCCAGCAGCCAAGGGGCTCAGGACAGGGCCGCCTACGAGCAGTACTTC. Translating gives CASSQGAQDRAAYEQYF.